This TCR beta chain was recorded in a study of regulatory T cells in long-lasting Graves disease. In this sample, this clonotype turned up many times. Time point reported: newly diagnosed GD, antithyroid drugs for less than 3 months. From PBMCs, RNA was extracted and then used to make the TCR library. Building the TCR beta libraries relied on iRepertoire HTBI primers, and CDR3 regions underwent Arm-PCR. MiXCR, run by TCRdb on the multiplex PCR reads, gives a single entry per CDR3 protein. Of hundreds of thousands of distinct CDR3 sequences listed, under 20% are singletons. This CDR3 has 15 amino acids. In germline, CDR1 is MNHEY, CDR2 SMNVEV (reference sequence). V was pared by 5 bases and J by 2 bases, with 7 bases of the junction left unmatched. The data were also submitted as part of a second study, on T cells in Graves' hyperthyroidism and ophthalmopathy.

The sample here was peripheral blood mononuclear cells (PBMCs), taken at new diagnosis, from a patient treated with antithyroid drugs. The source of this sequence is a woman under 40 with Graves disease. The V and J genes are TRBV27 and TRBJ2-3, with 7 nucleotides matching TRBD1. The CDR3 protein is CASSIRQGLTDTQYF. Here the CDR3 DNA reads TGTGCCAGCAGTATCAGACAGGGCCTCACAGATACGCAGTATTTT.